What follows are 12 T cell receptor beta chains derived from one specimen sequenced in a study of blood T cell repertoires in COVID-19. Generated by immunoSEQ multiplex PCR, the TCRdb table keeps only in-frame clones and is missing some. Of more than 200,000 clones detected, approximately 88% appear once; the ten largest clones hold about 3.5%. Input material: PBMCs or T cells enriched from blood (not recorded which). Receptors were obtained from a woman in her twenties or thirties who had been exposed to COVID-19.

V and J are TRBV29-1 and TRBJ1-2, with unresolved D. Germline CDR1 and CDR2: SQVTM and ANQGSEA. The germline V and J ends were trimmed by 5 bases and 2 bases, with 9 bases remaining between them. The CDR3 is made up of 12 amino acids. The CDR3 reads CSVFYSNYGYTF. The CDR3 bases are TGCAGCGTTTTTTACAGCAACTATGGCTACACCTTC.

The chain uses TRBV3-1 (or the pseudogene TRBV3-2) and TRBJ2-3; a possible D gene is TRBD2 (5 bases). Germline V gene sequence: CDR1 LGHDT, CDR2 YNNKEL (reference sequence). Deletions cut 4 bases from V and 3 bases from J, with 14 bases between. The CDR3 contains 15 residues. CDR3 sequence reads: CASSRGPTGTDTQYF. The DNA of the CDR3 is TGTGCCAGCAGCCGAGGGCCCACGGGGACAGATACGCAGTATTTT.

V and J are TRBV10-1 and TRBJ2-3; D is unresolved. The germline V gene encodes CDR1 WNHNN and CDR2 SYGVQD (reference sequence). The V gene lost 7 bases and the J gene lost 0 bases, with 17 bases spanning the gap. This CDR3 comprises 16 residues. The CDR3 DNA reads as TGCGCCAGCACCCCCAAACTTTCGTCTAGCACAGATACGCAGTATTTT. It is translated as CASTPKLSSSTDTQYF.

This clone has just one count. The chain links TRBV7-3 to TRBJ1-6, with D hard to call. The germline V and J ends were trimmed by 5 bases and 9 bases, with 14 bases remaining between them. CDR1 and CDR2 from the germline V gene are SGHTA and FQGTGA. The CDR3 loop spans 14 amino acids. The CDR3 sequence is CASSPTAAASPLHF. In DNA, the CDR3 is TGTGCCAGCAGCCCTACAGCGGCAGCTTCACCCCTCCACTTT.

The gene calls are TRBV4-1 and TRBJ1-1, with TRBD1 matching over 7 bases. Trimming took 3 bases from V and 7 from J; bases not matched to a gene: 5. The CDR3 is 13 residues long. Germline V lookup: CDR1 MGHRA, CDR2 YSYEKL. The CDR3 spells CASSHRGYGEAFF. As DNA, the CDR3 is TGCGCCAGCAGCCACAGGGGGTACGGTGAAGCTTTCTTT.

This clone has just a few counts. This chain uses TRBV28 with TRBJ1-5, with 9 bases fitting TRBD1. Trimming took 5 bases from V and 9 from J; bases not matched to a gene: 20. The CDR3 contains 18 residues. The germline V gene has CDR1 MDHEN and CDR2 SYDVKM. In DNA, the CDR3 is TGTGCCAGCAGTGTTATGCCGGGACAGGGCGCAGGGTTCGCGCCCCAGCATTTT. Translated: CASSVMPGQGAGFAPQHF.

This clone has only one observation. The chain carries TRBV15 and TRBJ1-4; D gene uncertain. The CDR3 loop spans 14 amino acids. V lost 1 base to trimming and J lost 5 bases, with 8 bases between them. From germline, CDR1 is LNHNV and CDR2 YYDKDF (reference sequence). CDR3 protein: CATSRGRGNEKLFF. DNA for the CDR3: TGTGCCACCAGCAGAGGACGGGGAAATGAAAAACTGTTTTTT.

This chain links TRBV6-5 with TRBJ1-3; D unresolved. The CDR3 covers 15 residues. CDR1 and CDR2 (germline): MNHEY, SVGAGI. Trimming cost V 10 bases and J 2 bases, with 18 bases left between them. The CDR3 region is CATTEARPTGNTIYF. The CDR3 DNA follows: TGTGCCACGACGGAGGCCAGGCCTACTGGAAACACCATATATTTT.

The CDR3 DNA reads as TGCAGCGTTGAGGCGGGGGACGTTCCGTATGGCTACACCTTC. It translates to CSVEAGDVPYGYTF. The chain employs TRBV29-1 and TRBJ1-2; possible D gene TRBD1, 5 bases. V dropped 3 bases and J dropped 5 bases, with 16 bases sitting between them. The CDR3 has 14 amino acids. Germline assignment: CDR1 SQVTM and CDR2 ANQGSEA.

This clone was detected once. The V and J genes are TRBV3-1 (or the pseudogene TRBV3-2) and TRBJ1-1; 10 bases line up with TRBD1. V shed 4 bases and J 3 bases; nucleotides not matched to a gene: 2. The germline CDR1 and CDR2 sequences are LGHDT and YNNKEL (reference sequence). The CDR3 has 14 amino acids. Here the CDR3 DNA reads TGTGCCAGCAGCCTGGGACAGGGGTACACTGAAGCTTTCTTT. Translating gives CASSLGQGYTEAFF.

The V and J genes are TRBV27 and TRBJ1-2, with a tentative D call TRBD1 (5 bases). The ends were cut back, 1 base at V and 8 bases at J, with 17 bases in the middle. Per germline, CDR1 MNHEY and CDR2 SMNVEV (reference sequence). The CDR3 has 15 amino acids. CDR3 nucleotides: TGTGCCAGCAGTTTATACGGGACGGGGGGTGAAGGCTACACCTTC. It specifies CASSLYGTGGEGYTF.

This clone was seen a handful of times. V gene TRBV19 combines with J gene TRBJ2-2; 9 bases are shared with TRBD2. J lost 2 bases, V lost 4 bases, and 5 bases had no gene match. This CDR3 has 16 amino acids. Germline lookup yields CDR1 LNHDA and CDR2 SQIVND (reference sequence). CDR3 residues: CASSNRLAGNTGELFF. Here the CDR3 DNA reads TGTGCCAGTAGTAACCGCCTAGCGGGAAACACCGGGGAGCTGTTTTTT.